This T cell receptor (beta chain) was documented in a study of CD8 T cells in Susac syndrome. Reverse transcription of about 0.45 to 1 ug RNA used random hexamers. With immunoSEQ multiplex PCR, TCR beta CDR3 was amplified across 54 Vbeta and 13 Jbeta. TCRdb used MiXCR to reprocess the immunoSEQ multiplex PCR reads, holding one entry per CDR3 protein. The sample contains around 180,000 distinct CDR3 sequences, approximately 95% of which appear only once. Unmatched junction bases numbered 8, after V lost 7 bases and J lost 2 bases. Germline loops: CDR1 MGHRA, CDR2 YSYEKL. The CDR3 contains 14 residues. V gene TRBV4-1 combines with J gene TRBJ2-7; 7 bases map to TRBD2. Input material: CD8+ T cells from PBMCs. The receptor was isolated from a human donor with multiple sclerosis. DNA for the CDR3: TGCGCCAGCACCTTTCGCCGGGGGGCCTACGAGCAGTACTTC. Residues: CASTFRRGAYEQYF.